The next 14 T cell receptor beta chains were all read from a single sample in a study of cytomegalovirus exposure and HLA in healthy donors. Primers for the PCR totalled 60 Vbeta and 13 Jbeta. The assay was immunoSEQ multiplex PCR, and TCRdb's table has in-frame clones only and misses some. The profile shows about 160,000 clones, roughly three quarters of them singletons. Material: PBMCs. The receptors stem from a man between 18 and 35 years old in good health and CMV-seropositive.

V usage is TRBV4-1 and J usage is TRBJ1-5; tentatively, D is TRBD1 (5 bases). Trimming shortened V by 1 base and J by 6 bases, and 13 bases separated the two germline ends. The CDR3 is made up of 15 amino acids. Looked up from germline, CDR1 is MGHRA and CDR2 is YSYEKL. DNA of the CDR3: TGCGCCAGCAGCCAAGCGCTGGCAGGGCCTCAGCCCCAGCATTTT. This codes for CASSQALAGPQPQHF.

The chain has TRBV27 and TRBJ2-7; maybe TRBD2 (5 bases). Germline V gene data show CDR1 as MNHEY and CDR2 as SMNVEV (reference sequence). The V and J ends lost 0 bases and 0 bases respectively, with 12 bases between them. CDR3 size: 16 residues. The CDR3 DNA follows: TGTGCCAGCAGTTTATCGGGCGGGTTCAGCTCCTACGAGCAGTACTTC. This codes for CASSLSGGFSSYEQYF.

In this sample, this clone turned up a few times. The chain recombines TRBV6-4 with TRBJ2-1; D call uncertain. Germline V gene lookup returns CDR1 MRHNA and CDR2 SNTAGT. The CDR3 loop spans 15 amino acids. Trimming removed 2 bases from V and 0 bases from J, with 8 bases in between. CDR3 sequence reads: CASSDEPSSYNEQFF. The CDR3 DNA reads TGTGCCAGCAGTGACGAGCCGAGCTCCTACAATGAGCAGTTCTTC.

This clone was seen just once. The chain couples TRBV5-8 to TRBJ2-1, with D possibly matching TRBD2 (6 bases). Germline CDR1 and CDR2: SGHTS and YDEGEE. Trimming cost V 5 bases and J 9 bases, with 18 bases left between them. This CDR3 comprises 14 residues. CDR3 sequence (DNA): TGTGCCAGCAGAAACGGGAGAGGCTGGAGTGAGCAGTTCTTC. This gives the protein CASRNGRGWSEQFF.

The rearrangement uses TRBV15 and TRBJ2-5; D gene ambiguous. CDR1 LNHNV and CDR2 YYDKDF come from the germline V gene (reference sequence). V was clipped by 4 bases and J by 1 base, with 16 bases between them. The CDR3 is 16 residues long. CDR3 nucleotide sequence: TGTGCCACCAGCATGCCCTTTAAGGCAGGCCAAGAGACCCAGTACTTC. As protein: CATSMPFKAGQETQYF.

This chain uses TRBV7-9 with TRBJ2-7; D may be TRBD1 (5 bases). The CDR3 is 12 amino acids. Germline CDR1 and CDR2: SEHNR and FQNEAQ (reference sequence). V was shortened by 6 bases and J by 5 bases, with 11 bases between the two germline ends. The CDR3 region is CASRSGRDEQYF. DNA for the CDR3: TGTGCCAGCAGATCAGGCAGGGACGAGCAGTACTTC.

The V call is TRBV5-1, the J call TRBJ2-5; 9 bases are shared with TRBD2. CDR1 and CDR2 from the germline V gene are SGHRS and YFSETQ. This CDR3 contains 15 residues. The V gene end was trimmed by 2 bases and the J gene end by 5 bases; junction bases not matched to a gene: 7. The CDR3 is CASSFLAGERETQYF. DNA for the CDR3: TGCGCCAGCAGCTTTTTAGCGGGAGAACGTGAGACCCAGTACTTC.

The chain recombines TRBV21-1 with TRBJ1-3. TRBV21-1 is classified as a pseudogene. CDR3 length: 17 amino acids. The CDR3 DNA reads TGTGCCAGCAGCAAATCCGGAGGGATGAGGCCCGGAAACACCATATATTTT. Its translation: CASSKSGGMRPGNTIYF.

The J gene is TRBJ2-1, the V gene TRBV2; weak D call: TRBD2 (7 bases). This CDR3 region has 13 residues. The germline CDR1 and CDR2 sequences are SNHLY and FYNNEI. The V end lost 11 bases, the J end lost 0 bases, and 11 bases lay between the germline ends. The CDR3 protein is CASRGGSYNEQFF. Written as DNA, the CDR3 is TGTGCCTCGAGGGGGGGCTCCTACAATGAGCAGTTCTTC.

The rearrangement links TRBV6-5 to TRBJ2-3; D not resolved. The V gene's germline CDR1 is MNHEY and CDR2 SVGAGI. The CDR3 is made up of 14 amino acids. With 2 bases removed from V and 1 base from J, the gap between germline ends came to 7 bases. CDR3 residues: CASSYEGGTDTQYF. The CDR3 nucleotides read TGTGCCAGCAGTTACGAAGGAGGCACAGATACGCAGTATTTT.

The gene calls are TRBV10-2 and TRBJ2-3; tentative D call: TRBD2 (5 bases). CDR3 size: 15 residues. The germline V and J ends were trimmed by 6 bases and 0 bases, with 13 bases remaining between them. Germline V gene sequence: CDR1 WSHSY, CDR2 SAAADI. The CDR3 loop is CASSPRGSSTDTQYF. The CDR3 coding sequence is TGCGCCAGCAGCCCCCGGGGTAGTAGCACAGATACGCAGTATTTT.

V is TRBV7-8 and J is TRBJ2-2; TRBD2 matches at 12 bases. Germline V gene sequence: CDR1 SGHVS, CDR2 FQNEAQ. The V segment lost 11 bases and the J segment 0 bases; nucleotides outside the gene matches: 7. The CDR3 contains 16 residues. This CDR3 reads CASYRLAGANTGELFF. The CDR3 DNA sequence: TGTGCCTCGTACAGACTAGCGGGAGCGAACACCGGGGAGCTGTTTTTT.

As concerns this clone: The same CDR3 can be traced to other DNA sequences in this sample. This rearrangement joins TRBV11-3 to TRBJ2-7; D gene uncertain. Per germline, CDR1 SGHNT and CDR2 YENEEA. Trimming stripped 5 bases from V and 5 bases from J, with 10 bases between. The CDR3 totals 12 residues. CDR3 in amino acids: CASSLVGDEQYF. The CDR3 coding sequence is TGTGCCAGCAGCCTCGTTGGAGACGAGCAGTACTTC.

The V gene is TRBV29-1, the J gene TRBJ2-3, with D maybe TRBD1 (5 bases). CDR1 and CDR2 from the germline V gene are SQVTM and ANQGSEA. The CDR3 covers 14 residues. The germline V and J ends were trimmed by 2 bases and 2 bases, with 11 bases remaining between them. In DNA form, the CDR3 reads TGCAGCGTTGAAAGCGCAGGGAACACAGATACGCAGTATTTT. It encodes CSVESAGNTDTQYF.